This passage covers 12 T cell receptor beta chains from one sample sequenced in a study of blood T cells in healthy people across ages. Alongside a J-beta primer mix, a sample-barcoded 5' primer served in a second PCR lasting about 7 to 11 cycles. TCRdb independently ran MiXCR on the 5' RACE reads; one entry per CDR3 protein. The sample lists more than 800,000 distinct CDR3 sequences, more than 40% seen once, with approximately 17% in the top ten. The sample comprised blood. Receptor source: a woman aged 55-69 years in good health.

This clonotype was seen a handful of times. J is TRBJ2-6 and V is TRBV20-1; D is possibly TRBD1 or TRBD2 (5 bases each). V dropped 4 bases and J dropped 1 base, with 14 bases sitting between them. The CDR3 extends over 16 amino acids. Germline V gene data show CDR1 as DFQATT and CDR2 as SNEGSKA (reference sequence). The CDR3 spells CSAISGALSGANVLTF. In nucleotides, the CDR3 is TGCAGTGCTATCTCCGGGGCCCTTTCTGGGGCCAACGTCCTGACTTTC.

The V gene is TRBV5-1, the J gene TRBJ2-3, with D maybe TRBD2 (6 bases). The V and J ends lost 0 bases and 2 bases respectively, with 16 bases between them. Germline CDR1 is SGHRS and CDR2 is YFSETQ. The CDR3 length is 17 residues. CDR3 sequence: CASSLAQRRDFTDTQYF. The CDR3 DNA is TGCGCCAGCAGCTTGGCCCAAAGGCGGGATTTCACAGATACGCAGTATTTT.

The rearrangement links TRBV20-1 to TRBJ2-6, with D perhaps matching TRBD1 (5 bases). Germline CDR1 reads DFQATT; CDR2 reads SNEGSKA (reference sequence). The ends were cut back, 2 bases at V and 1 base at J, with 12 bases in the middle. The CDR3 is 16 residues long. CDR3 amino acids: CSARRQGDSGANVLTF. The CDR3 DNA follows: TGCAGTGCTAGAAGGCAGGGTGATTCTGGGGCCAACGTCCTGACTTTC.

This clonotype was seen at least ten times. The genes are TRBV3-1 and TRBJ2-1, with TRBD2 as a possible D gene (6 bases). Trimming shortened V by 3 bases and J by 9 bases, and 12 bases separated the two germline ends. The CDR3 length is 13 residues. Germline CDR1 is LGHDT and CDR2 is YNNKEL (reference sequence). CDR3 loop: CASSQIGLTEQFF. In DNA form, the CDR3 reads TGTGCCAGCAGCCAGATCGGACTAACTGAGCAGTTCTTC.

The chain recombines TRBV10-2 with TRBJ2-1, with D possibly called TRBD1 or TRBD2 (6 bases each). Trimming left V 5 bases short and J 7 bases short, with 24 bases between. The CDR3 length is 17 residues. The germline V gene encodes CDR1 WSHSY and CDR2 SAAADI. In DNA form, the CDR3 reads TGCGCCAGCAGTCCAAGGAGGGGGAGCCCCCGGGTTAATGAGCAGTTCTTC. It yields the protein CASSPRRGSPRVNEQFF.

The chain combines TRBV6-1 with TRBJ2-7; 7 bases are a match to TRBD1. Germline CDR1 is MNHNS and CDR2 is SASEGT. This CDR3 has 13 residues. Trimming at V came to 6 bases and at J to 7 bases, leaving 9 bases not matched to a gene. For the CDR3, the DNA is TGTGCCAGCAGAGAGACAGGGACCAATGAGCAGTACTTC. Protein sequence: CASRETGTNEQYF.

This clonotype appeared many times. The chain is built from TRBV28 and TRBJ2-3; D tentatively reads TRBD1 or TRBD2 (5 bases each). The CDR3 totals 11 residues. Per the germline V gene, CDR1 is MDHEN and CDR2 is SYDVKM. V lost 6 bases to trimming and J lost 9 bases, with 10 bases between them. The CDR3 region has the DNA TGTGCCAGCAGCCCCGAGGGGACGCAGTATTTT. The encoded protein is CASSPEGTQYF.

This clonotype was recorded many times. Written as DNA, the CDR3 is TGTGCCAGCAGCTTGGATCAGGGGAGCCAAGAGACCCAGTACTTC. Translating it yields CASSLDQGSQETQYF. The rearrangement joins TRBV5-4 to TRBJ2-5; tentatively, D is TRBD1 (6 bases). The CDR3 runs 15 residues. Germline V gene lookup returns CDR1 SGHNT and CDR2 YYREEE (reference sequence). The V end was cut by 0 bases, the J end by 1 base, with 10 bases between.

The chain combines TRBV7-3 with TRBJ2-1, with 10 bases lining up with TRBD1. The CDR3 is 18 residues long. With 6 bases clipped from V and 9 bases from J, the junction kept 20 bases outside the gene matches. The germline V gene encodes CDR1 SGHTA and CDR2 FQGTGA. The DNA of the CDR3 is TGTGCCAGCAGTACTCTTTGGACCGGGACAGGGGTTAACGCTGAGCAGTTCTTC. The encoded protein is CASSTLWTGTGVNAEQFF.

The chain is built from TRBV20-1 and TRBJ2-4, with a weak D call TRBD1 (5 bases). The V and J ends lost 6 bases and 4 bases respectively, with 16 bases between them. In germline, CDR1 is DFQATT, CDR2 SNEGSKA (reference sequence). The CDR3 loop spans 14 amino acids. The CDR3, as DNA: TGCAGTGCACTCGCTTTGGGGCCTAAAAACATTCAGTACTTC. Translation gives CSALALGPKNIQYF.

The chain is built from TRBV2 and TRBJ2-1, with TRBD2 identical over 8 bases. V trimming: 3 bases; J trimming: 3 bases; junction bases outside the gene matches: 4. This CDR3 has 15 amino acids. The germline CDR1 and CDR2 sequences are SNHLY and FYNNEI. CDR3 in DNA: TGTGCCAGCAGTGACGGAGCGGGAGACTACAATGAGCAGTTCTTC. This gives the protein CASSDGAGDYNEQFF.

Here the CDR3 DNA reads TGCGCCAGCAGCCCGACTAGCGGGAGGTCGAATGAGCAGTACTTC. Translating it yields CASSPTSGRSNEQYF. The chain is built from TRBV5-1 and TRBJ2-5; 13 bases align to TRBD2. The CDR3 has 15 residues. Germline V gives CDR1 SGHRS, CDR2 YFSETQ. With V trimmed by 4 bases and J by 11 bases, 11 bases remained unmatched.